These 29 T cell receptor beta chains share one sample of origin, sequenced in a study of a mutant IDH1 vaccine in newly diagnosed glioma. Here immunoSEQ multiplex PCR was the method, and the copy in TCRdb shows in-frame clones only, minus some. The sample contains approximately 45,000 clones, approximately 90% of which appear only once. These receptors' targets are unknown. This sample's time point: week 23, last vaccination. Every vaccine dose comprised 300 ug of mutant IDH1 20-mer peptide plus topical imiquimod. The starting material was PBMCs, obtained from a glioma patient whose treatment included an IDH1 peptide vaccine. These receptors originate from a man aged 45 to 65 with glioma.

The sample holds one count of this clone. CDR3 region: CASSQVRGTMATF. The DNA for the CDR3 is TGCGCCAGCAGCCAGGTTAGGGGTACTATGGCCACCTTC. The rearrangement links TRBV4-3 to TRBJ1-2; weak D call: TRBD1 (5 bases). This CDR3 spans 13 amino acids. The germline V gene encodes CDR1 LGHNA and CDR2 YSLEER. Trimming pared 3 bases from V and 13 bases from J, leaving 18 bases between.

The gene calls are TRBV4-2 and TRBJ1-2, with D perhaps TRBD1 (5 bases). Germline loops: CDR1 LGHNA, CDR2 YNFKEQ. Trimming cost V 5 bases and J 7 bases, with 14 bases left between them. The CDR3 extends over 13 amino acids. The CDR3 here is CASSLGGGGGYTF. The CDR3 bases are TGTGCCAGCAGCTTGGGCGGGGGTGGTGGCTACACCTTC.

The chain combines TRBV10-1 with TRBJ2-2; D is perhaps TRBD1 (6 bases). From germline, CDR1 is WNHNN and CDR2 SYGVQD (reference sequence). The CDR3 loop spans 14 amino acids. Trimming cost V 6 bases and J 1 base, with 9 bases left between them. CDR3 DNA sequence: TGCGCCAGCAGCCGGGACATGAACACCGGGGAGCTGTTTTTT. Its translation: CASSRDMNTGELFF.

The V and J genes are TRBV28 and TRBJ1-2, with D tentatively TRBD1 (5 bases). The CDR3 sequence is 13 residues long. CDR1 and CDR2 from the germline V gene are MDHEN and SYDVKM. The V end lost 7 bases, the J end lost 2 bases, and 11 bases lay between the germline ends. The CDR3 bases are TGTGCCAGCACGTCAGGGTGGAACTATGGCTACACCTTC. Encoded protein: CASTSGWNYGYTF.

This clone was recorded once. The rearrangement uses TRBV29-1 and TRBJ2-1; no reliable D call. Trimming pared 1 base from V and 2 bases from J, leaving 12 bases between. Germline CDR1 is SQVTM and CDR2 is ANQGSEA. The CDR3 totals 15 residues. CDR3 DNA sequence: TGCAGCGTTGAAGGGGTACCCGGAGCCTACAATGAGCAGTTCTTC. This sequence encodes CSVEGVPGAYNEQFF.

This rearrangement joins TRBV4-2 to TRBJ2-7; 9 bases are shared with TRBD2. Germline CDR1 reads LGHNA; CDR2 reads YNFKEQ. The CDR3 covers 17 residues. V lost 0 bases to trimming and J lost 3 bases; unmatched junction nucleotides: 9. Here the CDR3 reads CASSQDWLAGIFYEQYF. The DNA of the CDR3 is TGTGCCAGCAGCCAAGATTGGCTAGCGGGGATTTTCTACGAGCAGTACTTC.

The chain couples TRBV5-4 to TRBJ1-1, with a weak D call TRBD1 (5 bases). Germline V gene data show CDR1 as SGHNT and CDR2 as YYREEE (reference sequence). V lost 0 bases and J lost 1, with 10 bases in between. This CDR3 is 15 amino acids long. The CDR3 region is CASSLGVGANTEAFF. The CDR3 DNA reads as TGTGCCAGCAGCTTGGGCGTCGGGGCGAACACTGAAGCTTTCTTT.

The chain links TRBV19 to TRBJ1-1, with a tentative D call TRBD1 (5 bases). Trimming took 3 bases from V and 2 from J, leaving 16 bases between them. This CDR3 spans 16 amino acids. The germline V gene encodes CDR1 LNHDA and CDR2 SQIVND (reference sequence). This chain's CDR3 is CASSITFGQGNTEAFF. Here the CDR3 DNA reads TGTGCCAGTAGTATCACATTTGGGCAGGGCAACACTGAAGCTTTCTTT.

The chain carries TRBV28 and TRBJ1-1, with a weak D call TRBD1 (5 bases). Trimming took 7 bases from V and 0 from J, leaving 9 bases between them. Germline CDR1 reads MDHEN; CDR2 reads SYDVKM. This CDR3 contains 13 residues. In DNA, the CDR3 is TGTGCCAGCAAGGGGCAGCTGAACACTGAAGCTTTCTTT. Its protein product is CASKGQLNTEAFF.

The rearrangement links TRBV5-1 to TRBJ1-4; unclear D gene. In germline, CDR1 is SGHRS, CDR2 YFSETQ. Trimming removed 0 bases at V and 8 bases at J, with 14 bases between. This CDR3 has 15 amino acids. CDR3 sequence (DNA): TGCGCCAGCAGCTTGGCACCATCCGAAGGGGAAAAACTGTTTTTT. Translating gives CASSLAPSEGEKLFF.

This CDR3 is CASRQGGGETQYF. As DNA, the CDR3 is TGTGCCAGCAGACAGGGGGGGGGTGAGACCCAGTACTTC. The chain joins TRBV7-9 to TRBJ2-5, with D possibly matching TRBD1 (8 bases). V lost 6 bases to trimming and J lost 5 bases, with 13 bases between them. This CDR3 has 13 amino acids. Germline CDR1 and CDR2: SEHNR and FQNEAQ (reference sequence).

V gene TRBV20-1 combines with J gene TRBJ1-2; D is unclear. The V end was cut by 3 bases, the J end by 5 bases, with 7 bases between. Looked up from germline, CDR1 is DFQATT and CDR2 is SNEGSKA (reference sequence). CDR3 length: 11 amino acids. For the CDR3, the DNA is TGCAGTGCTAGTCCAGGATATGGCTACACCTTC. This gives the protein CSASPGYGYTF.

This clone came up a few times. This sequence joins TRBV7-8 and TRBJ2-3; no clear D gene. The length of the CDR3 is 14 residues. V lost 0 bases to trimming and J lost 5 bases, with 9 bases between them. Germline assignment: CDR1 SGHVS and CDR2 FQNEAQ. The CDR3 DNA follows: TGTGCCAGCAGCTTAGCCCGTCTCGGAGATACGCAGTATTTT. Protein sequence: CASSLARLGDTQYF.

The chain has TRBV28 and TRBJ2-3; no clear D. Germline CDR1 is MDHEN and CDR2 is SYDVKM. The CDR3 extends over 13 amino acids. Deletions cut 6 bases from V and 5 bases from J, with 12 bases between. In DNA, the CDR3 is TGTGCCAGCAGGAACTTCGGCGAAGATACGCAGTATTTT. Its protein product is CASRNFGEDTQYF.

On this clone itself: The germline gene is not matched at one end of the junction; a read error may be the cause. The chain is built from TRBV7-2 and TRBJ2-1; D is ambiguous. Germline values: CDR1 SGHTA, CDR2 FQGNSA. This CDR3 has 11 residues. CDR3 nucleotides: TGTGCCAGCAGCTCCGACAATGAGCAGTTCTTC. It encodes CASSSDNEQFF.

The genes are TRBV13 and TRBJ2-5, with unresolved D. CDR1 PRHDT and CDR2 FYEKMQ come from the germline V gene (reference sequence). CDR3 size: 15 residues. Trimming cost V 5 bases and J 2 bases, with 15 bases left between them. The CDR3 DNA follows: TGTGCCAGCAGCCACAAAGTGGGAAGGCAAGAGACCCAGTACTTC. Protein product: CASSHKVGRQETQYF. Full variable domain (remainder filled in from reference TRBV13 and TRBJ2-5): AAGVIQSPRHLIKEKRETATLKCYPIPRHDTVYWYQQGPGQDPQFLISFYEKMQSDKGSIPDRFSAQQFSDYHSELNMSSLELGDSALYFCASSHKVGRQETQYFGPGTRLLVL.

The genes are TRBV6-1 and TRBJ2-7; D remains ambiguous. Germline CDR1 is MNHNS and CDR2 is SASEGT. Trimming removed 6 bases from V and 6 bases from J, with 12 bases in between. The CDR3 totals 12 residues. CDR3 in amino acids: CASSRNFGEQYF. For the CDR3, the DNA is TGTGCCAGCAGCAGGAATTTCGGCGAGCAGTACTTC.

The rearrangement uses TRBV10-3 and TRBJ2-7, with unresolved D. Trimming took off 9 bases at V and 2 bases at J, with 14 bases between the two ends. The CDR3 covers 13 residues. Per the germline V gene, CDR1 is ENHRY and CDR2 is SYGVKD. The CDR3 spells CAIASGSPYEQYF. In DNA, the CDR3 is TGTGCCATAGCCTCGGGCAGTCCCTACGAGCAGTACTTC.

The chain employs TRBV2 and TRBJ2-7; 7 nucleotides line up with TRBD2. Germline V gene lookup returns CDR1 SNHLY and CDR2 FYNNEI. Trimming took 0 bases from V and 1 from J; bases not matched to a gene: 0. The CDR3 is made up of 14 amino acids. CDR3 sequence reads: CASSEAGGSYEQYF. CDR3 sequence (DNA): TGTGCCAGCAGTGAAGCGGGGGGGTCCTACGAGCAGTACTTC.

The rearrangement joins TRBV5-1 to TRBJ2-5; 9 bases agree with TRBD1. This CDR3 contains 15 residues. The junction had 5 bases not matched to a gene; V was cut back by 4 bases and J by 1 base. The germline CDR1 and CDR2 sequences are SGHRS and YFSETQ. CDR3 loop: CASSLYRGRQETQYF. As DNA, the CDR3 is TGCGCCAGCAGCCTGTACAGGGGGCGCCAAGAGACCCAGTACTTC.

The chain uses TRBV6-5 and TRBJ2-2; tentatively, D is TRBD2 (5 bases). Germline CDR1 and CDR2: MNHEY and SVGAGI. The CDR3 has 14 residues. Trimming shortened V by 6 bases and J by 7 bases, and 15 bases separated the two germline ends. This CDR3 reads CASSYRRGNGELFF. In DNA, the CDR3 is TGTGCCAGCAGCTACCGCCGGGGAAACGGGGAGCTGTTTTTT.

J is TRBJ2-3 and V is TRBV6-5; either TRBD1 or TRBD2 may supply D (5 bases each). Trimming shortened V by 8 bases and J by 4 bases, and 13 bases separated the two germline ends. The CDR3 spans 13 residues. Germline V gene lookup returns CDR1 MNHEY and CDR2 SVGAGI. CDR3 in DNA: TGTGCCAGCCGACTGATGGGGGCAGATACGCAGTATTTT. Its protein product is CASRLMGADTQYF.

V and J are TRBV5-4 and TRBJ1-2, with D uncertain. V lost 0 bases and J lost 10, with 10 bases in between. This CDR3 has 12 amino acids. Germline assignment: CDR1 SGHNT and CDR2 YYREEE (reference sequence). The CDR3 nucleotides read TGTGCCAGCAGCTTGGATCGGCAAACCTACACCTTC. This gives the protein CASSLDRQTYTF.

This chain links TRBV10-2 with TRBJ2-3; D not certain. CDR3 length: 13 residues. Germline CDR1 reads WSHSY; CDR2 reads SAAADI. V was shortened by 6 bases and J by 4 bases, with 11 bases between the two germline ends. CDR3 DNA: TGCGCCAGCAGAGTCCCTGTGGCAGATACGCAGTATTTT. This encodes CASRVPVADTQYF.

This chain links TRBV19 with TRBJ1-5; perhaps TRBD1 as D (6 bases). Trimming stripped 3 bases from V and 3 bases from J, with 12 bases between. This CDR3 region has 15 residues. Germline CDR1 reads LNHDA; CDR2 reads SQIVND (reference sequence). CDR3 DNA: TGTGCCAGTAGTATGGGAGGGGGTAACAATCAGCCCCAGCATTTT. Protein product: CASSMGGGNNQPQHF.

The chain employs TRBV6-5 and TRBJ1-5, with D maybe TRBD1 (5 bases). From germline, CDR1 is MNHEY and CDR2 SVGAGI. Trimming took 2 bases from V and 4 from J, leaving 9 bases between them. CDR3 length: 14 residues. CDR3: CASSYGRTNQPQHF. DNA for the CDR3: TGTGCCAGCAGTTACGGCCGGACAAATCAGCCCCAGCATTTT.

This clone was counted a single time. The CDR3 reads CASSIGGNQPQHF. CDR3 nucleotides: TGTGCCAGTAGTATAGGAGGCAATCAGCCCCAGCATTTT. This chain links TRBV19 with TRBJ1-5; D is undetermined. Germline CDR1 LNHDA, CDR2 SQIVND (reference sequence). Trimming cost V 1 base and J 2 bases, with 3 bases left between them. The CDR3 length is 13 residues.

J is TRBJ2-2 and V is TRBV18; 7 bases fit TRBD1. The CDR3 is 17 amino acids. The germline V gene encodes CDR1 KGHSH and CDR2 LQKENI. Germline trimming cut 0 bases from V and 3 bases from J; bases unmatched to any gene: 7. The CDR3: CASSPPRGTAHTGELFF. The CDR3 nucleotides read TGTGCCAGCTCACCACCGAGGGGGACAGCTCACACCGGGGAGCTGTTTTTT.

V is TRBV7-9 and J is TRBJ1-1; D remains unclear. Trimming left V 5 bases short and J 3 bases short, with 13 bases between. From germline, CDR1 is SEHNR and CDR2 FQNEAQ (reference sequence). The CDR3 consists of 14 residues. The CDR3 region is CASSDPVGYTEAFF. The DNA for the CDR3 is TGTGCCAGCAGCGACCCAGTGGGTTACACTGAAGCTTTCTTT. Drawing the rest from reference TRBV7-9 and TRBJ1-1, the complete variable domain is DTGVSQNPRHKITKRGQNVTFRCDPISEHNRLYWYRQTLGQGPEFLTYFQNEAQLEKSRLLSDRFSAERPKGSFSTLEIQRTEQGDSAMYLCASSDPVGYTEAFFGQGTRLTVV.